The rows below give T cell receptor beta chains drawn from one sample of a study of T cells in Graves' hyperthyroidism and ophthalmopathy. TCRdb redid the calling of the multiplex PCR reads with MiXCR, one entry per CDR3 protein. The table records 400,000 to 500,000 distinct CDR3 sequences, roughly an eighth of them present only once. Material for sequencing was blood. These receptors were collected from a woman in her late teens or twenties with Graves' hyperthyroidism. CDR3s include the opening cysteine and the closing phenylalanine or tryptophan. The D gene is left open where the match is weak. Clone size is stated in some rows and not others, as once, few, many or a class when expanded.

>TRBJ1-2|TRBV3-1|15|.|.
TGTGCCAGCAGCCAAGATAATGAGGGAAACTATGGCTACACCTTC
CASSQDNEGNYGYTF
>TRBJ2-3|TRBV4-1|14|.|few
TGCGCCAGCAGCCAAGTTCGTTTCACAGATACGCAGTATTTT
CASSQVRFTDTQYF
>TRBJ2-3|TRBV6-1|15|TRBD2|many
TGTGCCAGCAAATGGACAGCGGGAGGCACAGATACGCAGTATTTT
CASKWTAGGTDTQYF
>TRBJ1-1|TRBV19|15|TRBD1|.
TGTGCCAGTAGTACAACCCATCCGGCCTGGACAGGGGCTTTCTTT
CASSTTHPAWTGAFF
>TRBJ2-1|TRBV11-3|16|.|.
TGTGCCAGCAGCGACCGAGGTGGGGTCCCTTACAATGAGCAGTTCTTC
CASSDRGGVPYNEQFF
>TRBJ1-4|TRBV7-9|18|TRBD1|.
TGTGCCAGCAGCTTAGGAGCGGGACAGGAGGCCTCTAATGAAAAACTGTTTTTT
CASSLGAGQEASNEKLFF
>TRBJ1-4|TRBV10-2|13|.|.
TGCGCCAGCAGGGACTGGGGGGAAAAGTACCTGTTTTTT
CASRDWGEKYLFF
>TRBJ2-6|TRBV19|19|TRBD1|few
TGTGCCAGTAGTACCCACAGGGGTGGTGTTTCATCTGGGGCCAACGTCCTGACTTTC
CASSTHRGGVSSGANVLTF
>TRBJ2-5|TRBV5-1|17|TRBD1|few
TGCGCCAGCAACACCGGGACAGGGGTCGGGAACCAAGAGACCCAGTACTTC
CASNTGTGVGNQETQYF
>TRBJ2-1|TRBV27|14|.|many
TGTGCCAGCAGCCTTCGACTAGAAGGCAATGAGCAGTTCTTC
CASSLRLEGNEQFF
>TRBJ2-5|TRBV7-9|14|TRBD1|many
TGTGCCAGCAGCCACCCGGGACAGGGCGCGACCCAGTACTTC
CASSHPGQGATQYF
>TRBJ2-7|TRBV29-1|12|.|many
TGCAGCGTTCGTGGGGGGACCTACGAGCAGTACTTC
CSVRGGTYEQYF
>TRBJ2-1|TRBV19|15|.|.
TGTGCCAGTAGTATAGACCTGGGGGCAATGAATGAGCAGTTCTTC
CASSIDLGAMNEQFF
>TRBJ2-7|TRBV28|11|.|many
TGTGCCAGCAGTTCCGCCGGCGAGCAGTACTTC
CASSSAGEQYF
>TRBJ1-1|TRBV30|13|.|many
TGTGCCTGGAGCCGGGAAACGAACACTGAAGCTTTCTTT
CAWSRETNTEAFF
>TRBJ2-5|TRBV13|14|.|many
TGTGCCAGCAGCTCCTGGACGGCCCAAGAGACCCAGTACTTC
CASSSWTAQETQYF
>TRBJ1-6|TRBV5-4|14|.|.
TGTGCCAGCAGAGGAGGCACTTCTAATTCACCCCTCCACTTT
CASRGGTSNSPLHF
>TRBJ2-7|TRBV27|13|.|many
TGTGCCAGCCAAGGGGTCGGTTACTACGAGCAGTACTTC
CASQGVGYYEQYF
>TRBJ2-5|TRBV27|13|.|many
TGTGCCAGCAGTGGATGGGCGAAAGAGACCCAGTACTTC
CASSGWAKETQYF
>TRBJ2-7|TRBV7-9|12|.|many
TGTGCCAGCAGCCCATCCTATAAGGAGCAGTACTTC
CASSPSYKEQYF
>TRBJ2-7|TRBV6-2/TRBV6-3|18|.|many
TGTGCCAGCAGCCCTCGGCCTGATATGGGACTCCAACCCTACGAGCAGTACTTC
CASSPRPDMGLQPYEQYF
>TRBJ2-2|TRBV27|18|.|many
TGTGCCAGCAGTTTCGGTGGGACATTTTGGGCGAACACCGGGGAGCTGTTTTTT
CASSFGGTFWANTGELFF
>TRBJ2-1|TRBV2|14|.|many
TGTGCCAGCAACGGCCGGGGGAGCTACAATGAGCAGTTCTTC
CASNGRGSYNEQFF
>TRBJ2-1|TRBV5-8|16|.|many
TGTGCCAGCACCAACGAGGGGGGGATCTCCTACAATGAGCAGTTCTTC
CASTNEGGISYNEQFF
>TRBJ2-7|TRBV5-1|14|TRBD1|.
TGCGCCAGCAGCCTCCGGGACAGGGGAATTGAGCAGTACTTC
CASSLRDRGIEQYF
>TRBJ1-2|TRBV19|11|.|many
TGTGCCAGTAATTCAGGGAGCGGCTACACCTTC
CASNSGSGYTF
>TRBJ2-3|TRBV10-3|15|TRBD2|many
TGTGCCATCAGTGAGGCTAGCGGGAGCCCAGATACGCAGTATTTT
CAISEASGSPDTQYF
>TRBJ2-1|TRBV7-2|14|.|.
TGTGCCAGCAGCACCTACGGGAGCTCCTACGAGCAGTTCTTC
CASSTYGSSYEQFF
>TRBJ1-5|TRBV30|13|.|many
TGTGCCTGGAGTGTTGGCACTAATCAGCCCCAGCATTTT
CAWSVGTNQPQHF
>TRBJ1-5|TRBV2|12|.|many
TGTGCCAGCATCGGGAGCAATCAGCCCCAGCATTTT
CASIGSNQPQHF
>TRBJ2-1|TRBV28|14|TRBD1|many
TGTGCCAGCAGTGGGGACAGGTTTTACAATGAGCAGTTCTTC
CASSGDRFYNEQFF
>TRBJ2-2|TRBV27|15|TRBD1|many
TGTGCCAGCAGTTCCCGGGACAGTGTCACCGGGGAGCTGTTTTTT
CASSSRDSVTGELFF
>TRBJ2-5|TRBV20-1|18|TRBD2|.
TGCAGTGCTAGAACCCTGACTAGCGGGAGGGAATACCAAGAGACCCAGTACTTC
CSARTLTSGREYQETQYF
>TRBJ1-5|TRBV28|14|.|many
TGTGCCAGCAGTTTCCGAGCTAGCAATCAGCCCCAGCATTTT
CASSFRASNQPQHF
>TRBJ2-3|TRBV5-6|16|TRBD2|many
TGTGCCAGCAGCTTGGTCAGCGGGAAGTTCGCAGATACGCAGTATTTT
CASSLVSGKFADTQYF
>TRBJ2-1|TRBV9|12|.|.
TGTGCCAGCAGCGCATCGGTGGGGGTGCAGTTCTTC
CASSASVGVQFF
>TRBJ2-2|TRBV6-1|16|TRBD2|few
TGTGCCAGCAGCCGGGGCGGCGGGAGTGGCTCCGGGGAGCTGTTTTTT
CASSRGGGSGSGELFF
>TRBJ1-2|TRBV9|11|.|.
TGTGCCAGCAGAGGTTTGGGTGGCTACACCTTC
CASRGLGGYTF
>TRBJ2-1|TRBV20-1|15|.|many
TGCAGTGCTAGAGGGGCGGCGGGATCGTACAATGAGCAGTTCTTC
CSARGAAGSYNEQFF
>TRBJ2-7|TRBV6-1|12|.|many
TGTGCCAGCAGTCACGTTCCCTACGAGCAGTACTTC
CASSHVPYEQYF
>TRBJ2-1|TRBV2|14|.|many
TGTGCCAGCAGTGATACGGGAGCCTACAATGAGCAGTTCTTC
CASSDTGAYNEQFF
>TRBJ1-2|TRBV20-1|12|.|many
TGCAGTGCTAGTATGGCTAACTATGGCTACACCTTC
CSASMANYGYTF
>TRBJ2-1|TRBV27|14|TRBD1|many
TGTGCCAGCAGATCGACAGGGGGGCCAGGGGAGCAGTTCTTC
CASRSTGGPGEQFF
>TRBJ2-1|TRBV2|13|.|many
TGTGCCCCCATGGCGGACAATACCGATGAGCAGTTCTTC
CAPMADNTDEQFF
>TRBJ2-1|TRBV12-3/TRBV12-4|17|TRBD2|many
TGTGCCAGTACTAGGACTAGCGGCAGATCGTCCTACAATGAGCAGTTCTTC
CASTRTSGRSSYNEQFF
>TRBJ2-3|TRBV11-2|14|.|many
TGTGCCAGCAGCTTAGGGGGGCGCACAGATACGCAGTATTTT
CASSLGGRTDTQYF
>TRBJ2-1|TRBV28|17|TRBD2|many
TGTGCCAGCATTGGGATTGTGCAGCGGGGATTCTACAATGAGCAGTTCTTC
CASIGIVQRGFYNEQFF
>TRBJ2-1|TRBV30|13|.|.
TGTGCCTGGAGTGGCCTAGCTAATAATGAGCAGTTCTTC
CAWSGLANNEQFF
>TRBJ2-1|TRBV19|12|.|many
TGTGCCAGTAGAGGGCTTGCGAATGAGCAGTTCTTC
CASRGLANEQFF
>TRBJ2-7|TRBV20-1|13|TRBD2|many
TGCAGTGCTAGTGGGACTAGCGGCTACGAGCAGTACTTC
CSASGTSGYEQYF
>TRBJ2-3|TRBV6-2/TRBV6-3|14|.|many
TGTGCCAGCAGTCTATCGGGAGCTGAGGATACGCAGTATTTT
CASSLSGAEDTQYF
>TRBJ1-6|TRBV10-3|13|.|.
TGTGCCTCCCAGGGGCAGGGGAATTCACCCCTCCACTTT
CASQGQGNSPLHF
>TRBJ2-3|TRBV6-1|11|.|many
TGTGCCAGCACCCACGGGGATACGCAGTATTTT
CASTHGDTQYF
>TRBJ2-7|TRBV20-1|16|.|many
TGCAGTGCTAGGGGGGCCGAGGGCCGGAAAGTCTACGAGCAGTACTTC
CSARGAEGRKVYEQYF
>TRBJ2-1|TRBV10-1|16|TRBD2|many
TGCGCCAGCAAACACGCGCGGGAGGTAGGAAGTGGAGAGCAGTTCTTC
CASKHAREVGSGEQFF
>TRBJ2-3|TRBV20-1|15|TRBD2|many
TGCAGTGCGCCCCGGGGAAGCGGGGTAGGAGATACGCAGTATTTT
CSAPRGSGVGDTQYF